This is a list of T cell receptor beta chains from one sample in a study of blood T cell repertoires in COVID-19. TCRdb keeps only in-frame clones here, not all; method: immunoSEQ multiplex PCR. The data show roughly 240,000 clones, 65% to 90% seen once. Material for sequencing was peripheral blood. The origin of the receptors is a man between 40 and 49 years old who had recovered from COVID-19. CDR3s include the opening cysteine and the closing phenylalanine or tryptophan. The order of the fields is CDR3 DNA, CDR3 protein, V gene, D gene, clone size, J gene. A D gene is named only where the DNA matches it firmly. Only some rows state a clone size, as once, few, many or a class for expanded clones.

CDR3nt: TGCGCCAGCAGCCATACCTTCGGGACAGGGGGCGTTGAGAGCTATGGCTACACCTTC
CDR3aa: CASSHTFGTGGVESYGYTF
v_gene: TRBV4-3
d_gene: TRBD1
abundance: NA
j_gene: TRBJ1-2

CDR3nt: TGTGCCAGCAGCCAAGGAGGGTTCCGAGGGGGTGGCGATACGCAGTATTTT
CDR3aa: CASSQGGFRGGGDTQYF
v_gene: TRBV3-1/TRBV3-2
d_gene: NA
abundance: NA
j_gene: TRBJ2-3

CDR3nt: TGTGCCAGCAGTGAATTGTTTCCGACAGGGGGAAACTATGGCTACACCTTC
CDR3aa: CASSELFPTGGNYGYTF
v_gene: TRBV2
d_gene: TRBD1
abundance: NA
j_gene: TRBJ1-2

CDR3nt: TGTGCCAGCAGCTTAGCGCAGGCGGGAGGGGTCAAAGGCTACACCTTC
CDR3aa: CASSLAQAGGVKGYTF
v_gene: TRBV7-9
d_gene: NA
abundance: NA
j_gene: TRBJ1-2

CDR3nt: TGTGCCAGCAGCTGGGGGGTCTCCTACGAGCAGTACTTC
CDR3aa: CASSWGVSYEQYF
v_gene: TRBV7-2
d_gene: NA
abundance: NA
j_gene: TRBJ2-7

CDR3nt: TGTGCCAGCAGCGTGAGCGGGAGCAGCAATGAGCAGTTCTTC
CDR3aa: CASSVSGSSNEQFF
v_gene: TRBV9
d_gene: TRBD2
abundance: NA
j_gene: TRBJ2-1

CDR3nt: TGTGCCAGCTCAAGAGGGACAGGGCCTCAGCCCCAGCATTTT
CDR3aa: CASSRGTGPQPQHF
v_gene: TRBV18
d_gene: TRBD1
abundance: NA
j_gene: TRBJ1-5

CDR3nt: TGTGCCAGTAAAAAGCGCCGCCAAGAGACCCAGTACTTC
CDR3aa: CASKKRRQETQYF
v_gene: TRBV19
d_gene: NA
abundance: NA
j_gene: TRBJ2-5

CDR3nt: TGTGCCAGCAGCTTAGGCAGCGCGTCCTACGAGCAGTACTTC
CDR3aa: CASSLGSASYEQYF
v_gene: TRBV7-2
d_gene: NA
abundance: NA
j_gene: TRBJ2-7

CDR3nt: TGTGCCACCAGCAGAGAAACATTAAACACCATATATTTT
CDR3aa: CATSRETLNTIYF
v_gene: TRBV15
d_gene: NA
abundance: NA
j_gene: TRBJ1-3

CDR3nt: TGTGCCAGCAGCCAGGTTAGCGGGGGCGGGACAGATACGCAGTATTTT
CDR3aa: CASSQVSGGGTDTQYF
v_gene: TRBV3-1/TRBV3-2
d_gene: TRBD2
abundance: NA
j_gene: TRBJ2-3

CDR3nt: TGTGCCAGCAGCTTAGATCCCGGGTGGAGGCGGATGCGGGCCAAAAACATTCAGTACTTC
CDR3aa: CASSLDPGWRRMRAKNIQYF
v_gene: TRBV11-2
d_gene: NA
abundance: NA
j_gene: TRBJ2-4

CDR3nt: TGTGCCATCAGTGAGCCCGCACTAGCGGGGAGGACAGATACGCAGTATTTT
CDR3aa: CAISEPALAGRTDTQYF
v_gene: TRBV10-3
d_gene: TRBD2
abundance: NA
j_gene: TRBJ2-3

CDR3nt: TGCGCCAGCAGCTTCTTGCGGGAAGGGGAGCAGTACTTC
CDR3aa: CASSFLREGEQYF
v_gene: TRBV5-1
d_gene: NA
abundance: NA
j_gene: TRBJ2-7

CDR3nt: TGCAGCGTTCGGAGGGGGGGTTCACCTGAGAACCCCTATGGCTACACCTTC
CDR3aa: CSVRRGGSPENPYGYTF
v_gene: TRBV29-1
d_gene: NA
abundance: NA
j_gene: TRBJ1-2

CDR3nt: TGTGCCAGCAGCAAAACTAGCGGGAGGGCCCGTTTGGACAATGAGCAGTTCTTC
CDR3aa: CASSKTSGRARLDNEQFF
v_gene: TRBV11-2
d_gene: TRBD2
abundance: NA
j_gene: TRBJ2-1

CDR3nt: TGTGCCAGCATACGGACGGACAGTTCCTATGGCTACACCTTC
CDR3aa: CASIRTDSSYGYTF
v_gene: TRBV6-6
d_gene: NA
abundance: NA
j_gene: TRBJ1-2

CDR3nt: TGTGCCAGCAGCTTGGGCCGGGGGGAAAGGTTTGGCTACACCTTC
CDR3aa: CASSLGRGERFGYTF
v_gene: TRBV5-5
d_gene: NA
abundance: NA
j_gene: TRBJ1-2

CDR3nt: TGTGCCAGCAGCCGAAGGGACAGGGGATTCACCGGGGAGCTGTTTTTT
CDR3aa: CASSRRDRGFTGELFF
v_gene: TRBV27
d_gene: TRBD1
abundance: NA
j_gene: TRBJ2-2

CDR3nt: TGTGCCAGCAGCGTAAGACAGGGAAGGTCCTACGAGCAGTACTTC
CDR3aa: CASSVRQGRSYEQYF
v_gene: TRBV7-2
d_gene: TRBD1
abundance: NA
j_gene: TRBJ2-7

CDR3nt: TGTGCCAGTAGTATCACCCAGGCAGGGGCGATCTCTGGGGCCAACGTCCTGACTTTC
CDR3aa: CASSITQAGAISGANVLTF
v_gene: TRBV19
d_gene: NA
abundance: NA
j_gene: TRBJ2-6

CDR3nt: TGTGCCAGCAGTCCCCTGAATTCACCCCTCCACTTT
CDR3aa: CASSPLNSPLHF
v_gene: TRBV6-5
d_gene: NA
abundance: NA
j_gene: TRBJ1-6

CDR3nt: TGTGCCAGTACTCCGGATCCGGGACACCGGGGCTTCGAGCAGTACTTC
CDR3aa: CASTPDPGHRGFEQYF
v_gene: TRBV19
d_gene: NA
abundance: NA
j_gene: TRBJ2-7

CDR3nt: TGTGCCAGCAGTTTTTCCTCGGATGAAAAACTGTTTTTT
CDR3aa: CASSFSSDEKLFF
v_gene: TRBV12-3/TRBV12-4
d_gene: NA
abundance: NA
j_gene: TRBJ1-4

CDR3nt: TGTGCCAGCAGCCTTCGGGGTAGCGGGGGAATTGGAGAGACCCAGTACTTC
CDR3aa: CASSLRGSGGIGETQYF
v_gene: TRBV7-9
d_gene: TRBD2
abundance: NA
j_gene: TRBJ2-5

CDR3nt: TGTGCCAGCAGCTTGGCAGGGGGGTTCGGTAGTCAGCCCCAGCATTTT
CDR3aa: CASSLAGGFGSQPQHF
v_gene: TRBV5-6
d_gene: TRBD1
abundance: few
j_gene: TRBJ1-5

CDR3nt: TGTGCCAGCAGTGATTTCACAGGGGCGCACGAAGAGACCCAGTACTTC
CDR3aa: CASSDFTGAHEETQYF
v_gene: TRBV2
d_gene: TRBD1
abundance: NA
j_gene: TRBJ2-5

CDR3nt: TGTGCCAGCAGCTTTCCGGGGACTAGCGGGAGCTCCTACAATGAGCAGTTCTTC
CDR3aa: CASSFPGTSGSSYNEQFF
v_gene: TRBV5-4
d_gene: TRBD2
abundance: NA
j_gene: TRBJ2-1

CDR3nt: TGTGCCAGCTCACCAGATACGGGACAAGAGACCCAGTACTTC
CDR3aa: CASSPDTGQETQYF
v_gene: TRBV18
d_gene: NA
abundance: NA
j_gene: TRBJ2-5

CDR3nt: TGCGCCAGCAGCCAACGCTCTCGGACAGGGATCTACGAGCAGTACTTC
CDR3aa: CASSQRSRTGIYEQYF
v_gene: TRBV5-1
d_gene: TRBD1
abundance: NA
j_gene: TRBJ2-7

CDR3nt: TGTGCCAGCAGTGACCCGACAGGGGCAGGAACTGAAGCTTTCTTT
CDR3aa: CASSDPTGAGTEAFF
v_gene: TRBV25-1
d_gene: TRBD1
abundance: few
j_gene: TRBJ1-1

CDR3nt: TGTGCCATCAGTGTTCTTCCGGGCGTGCAGATCAACTCAGGGGGAGAGACCCAGTACTTC
CDR3aa: CAISVLPGVQINSGGETQYF
v_gene: TRBV10-3
d_gene: TRBD1
abundance: NA
j_gene: TRBJ2-5

CDR3nt: TGCGCCAGCAGCCCATCGACTAGCGGCAATGAGCAGTTCTTC
CDR3aa: CASSPSTSGNEQFF
v_gene: TRBV4-1
d_gene: TRBD2
abundance: NA
j_gene: TRBJ2-1

CDR3nt: TGTGCCAGCAGCTTAGGGTTTCGGGGACAGAGACCCACAGATACGCAGTATTTT
CDR3aa: CASSLGFRGQRPTDTQYF
v_gene: TRBV11-3
d_gene: TRBD1
abundance: NA
j_gene: TRBJ2-3

CDR3nt: TGCGCCAGCAGCGCCCGGACTAGTCCCCAAGAGACCCAGTACTTC
CDR3aa: CASSARTSPQETQYF
v_gene: TRBV4-1
d_gene: TRBD2
abundance: NA
j_gene: TRBJ2-5

CDR3nt: TGTGCCAGCAGCCTCGGGGAGACCCAGTACTTC
CDR3aa: CASSLGETQYF
v_gene: TRBV12-3/TRBV12-4
d_gene: NA
abundance: NA
j_gene: TRBJ2-5

CDR3nt: TGTGCCAGCAGCTACCCTAGCGGGGGTTACAATGAGCAGTTCTTC
CDR3aa: CASSYPSGGYNEQFF
v_gene: TRBV5-4
d_gene: TRBD2
abundance: NA
j_gene: TRBJ2-1

CDR3nt: TGTGCCAGCAGTTACGGCCTAGATTACAATGAGCAGTTCTTC
CDR3aa: CASSYGLDYNEQFF
v_gene: TRBV6-2/TRBV6-3
d_gene: NA
abundance: NA
j_gene: TRBJ2-1

CDR3nt: TGTGCCAGTAGTAGCAGGGGGCAGAGTCCCCGCAGAGGCTACACCTTC
CDR3aa: CASSSRGQSPRRGYTF
v_gene: TRBV19
d_gene: TRBD1
abundance: NA
j_gene: TRBJ1-2

CDR3nt: TGTGCCAGCAGCTCGGGACAGCTTAATTCACCCCTCCACTTT
CDR3aa: CASSSGQLNSPLHF
v_gene: TRBV5-5
d_gene: TRBD1
abundance: NA
j_gene: TRBJ1-6

CDR3nt: TGTGCCATCAGTGACGCAGGGCTGGAAGGCTACACCTTC
CDR3aa: CAISDAGLEGYTF
v_gene: TRBV10-3
d_gene: NA
abundance: NA
j_gene: TRBJ1-2

CDR3nt: TGTGCCAGCAGCCATCAGGGGCAGCCCCAGCATTTT
CDR3aa: CASSHQGQPQHF
v_gene: TRBV12-3/TRBV12-4
d_gene: NA
abundance: NA
j_gene: TRBJ1-5

CDR3nt: TGTGCCAGCAGTGAGGTCCTAGCGGGCGAGCAGTTCTTC
CDR3aa: CASSEVLAGEQFF
v_gene: TRBV2
d_gene: TRBD2
abundance: NA
j_gene: TRBJ2-1

CDR3nt: TGCGCCAGCAGCTTGGACGGGGAGGATGGCTACACCTTC
CDR3aa: CASSLDGEDGYTF
v_gene: TRBV5-1
d_gene: NA
abundance: few
j_gene: TRBJ1-2

CDR3nt: TGCGCCAGCAGCCCCTCGGCGGGGCAACTTAATGAGCAGTTCTTC
CDR3aa: CASSPSAGQLNEQFF
v_gene: TRBV10-2
d_gene: NA
abundance: NA
j_gene: TRBJ2-1

CDR3nt: TGTGCCAGCAGTGCGGGGGGGGCCCTCCCCGGCTACACCTTC
CDR3aa: CASSAGGALPGYTF
v_gene: TRBV2
d_gene: NA
abundance: NA
j_gene: TRBJ1-2

CDR3nt: TGTGCCAGCAGCCCTCAGACAGGATTTATCACTGAAGCTTTCTTT
CDR3aa: CASSPQTGFITEAFF
v_gene: TRBV14
d_gene: NA
abundance: NA
j_gene: TRBJ1-1

CDR3nt: TGTGCCAGCAGCCCGGGGACTAGCGGGGGGTCAGATACGCAGTATTTT
CDR3aa: CASSPGTSGGSDTQYF
v_gene: TRBV9
d_gene: TRBD2
abundance: NA
j_gene: TRBJ2-3

CDR3nt: TGTGCCACCAGCAGAGATCGGGGTCGCGAGCAGTACTTC
CDR3aa: CATSRDRGREQYF
v_gene: TRBV15
d_gene: NA
abundance: NA
j_gene: TRBJ2-7

CDR3nt: TGTGCCAGCAGCTTTAAAGAGACCCAGTACTTC
CDR3aa: CASSFKETQYF
v_gene: TRBV2
d_gene: NA
abundance: few
j_gene: TRBJ2-5

CDR3nt: TGTGCCAGCAGTGAGATAGCGGCCGATTGGGGAAACACCATATATTTT
CDR3aa: CASSEIAADWGNTIYF
v_gene: TRBV2
d_gene: NA
abundance: NA
j_gene: TRBJ1-3

CDR3nt: TGTGCCAGCAGCTTAGTAATGGCGCGGGGGGCACAATGGACGCAGTATTTT
CDR3aa: CASSLVMARGAQWTQYF
v_gene: TRBV7-2
d_gene: TRBD2
abundance: NA
j_gene: TRBJ2-3

CDR3nt: TGTGCCAGCAGTACGGGAAGACTGGACACAGATACGCAGTATTTT
CDR3aa: CASSTGRLDTDTQYF
v_gene: TRBV6-2/TRBV6-3
d_gene: NA
abundance: NA
j_gene: TRBJ2-3

CDR3nt: TGTGCCAGCAGCATATACTCGACAGGGCAACTTGAAGCTTTCTTT
CDR3aa: CASSIYSTGQLEAFF
v_gene: TRBV7-2
d_gene: TRBD1
abundance: NA
j_gene: TRBJ1-1

CDR3nt: TGTGCCTGGAGCAAAAATTCGGGTGCTCATCAGCCCCAGCATTTT
CDR3aa: CAWSKNSGAHQPQHF
v_gene: TRBV30
d_gene: NA
abundance: NA
j_gene: TRBJ1-5